This is a list of T cell receptor beta chains from one sample in a study of cytomegalovirus exposure and HLA in healthy donors. Clones were read by immunoSEQ multiplex PCR, and TCRdb kept only the in-frame ones, dropping some. The sample shows 190,000 or so clones, 80% of them seen only once. Sequenced: PBMCs. The source is a boy aged 10-17 years in good health and CMV-seronegative. Both conserved end residues are part of each CDR3. The order of the fields is J gene, clone size, V gene, D gene, CDR3 DNA, CDR3 protein. The D gene is left open where the match is weak. Some rows mark clone size as missing; the rest say once, few, many or name a class of expanded clone.

TRBJ2-1,.,TRBV2,.,TGTGCCAGCAGGGCAGGCAATGAGCAGTTCTTC,CASRAGNEQFF
TRBJ2-4,.,TRBV7-2,TRBD2,TGTGCCAGCAGCGCCGAAATTCTAGCGGGAGCTGCCAAAAACATTCAGTACTTC,CASSAEILAGAAKNIQYF
TRBJ2-1,.,TRBV2,.,TGTGCCAGCAGTGGCGGCAGCTCCTACAATGAGCAGTTCTTC,CASSGGSSYNEQFF
TRBJ1-1,.,TRBV2,.,TGTGCCAGCAGAAGCATTAGTCAACGGGACACTGAAGCTTTCTTT,CASRSISQRDTEAFF
TRBJ1-2,once,TRBV28,TRBD1,TGTGTCTCAGGACAGGGTTTGGAGAACTATGGCTACACCTTC,CVSGQGLENYGYTF
TRBJ2-1,.,TRBV27,TRBD2,TGTGCCAGCATGACTAGCGGGGGGGACTCCTACAATGAGCAGTTCTTC,CASMTSGGDSYNEQFF
TRBJ2-3,.,TRBV9,TRBD2,TGTGCCAGCGGGGTGGCGGGAGGGCCCACAGATACGCAGTATTTT,CASGVAGGPTDTQYF
TRBJ1-2,.,TRBV28,TRBD1,TGTGCCAGCAGTTTCGGGACAGTCCCCTATGGCTACACCTTC,CASSFGTVPYGYTF
TRBJ2-5,once,TRBV19,TRBD2,TGTGCCAGTAGTAAGGGACTAGCGGGGGTGAAGACCCAGTACTTC,CASSKGLAGVKTQYF
TRBJ2-1,.,TRBV19,TRBD2,TGTGCCAGTAGTATCTTAGCGGGAGCGGTTGAGCAGTTCTTC,CASSILAGAVEQFF
TRBJ2-3,once,TRBV7-6,TRBD2,TGTGCCAGCAGCCAGAGGGCGGGGGTGACAGATACGCAGTATTTT,CASSQRAGVTDTQYF
TRBJ1-1,few,TRBV4-1,TRBD1,TGCGCCAGCAGCCATCGGGACAGGGGGAACACTGAAGCTTTCTTT,CASSHRDRGNTEAFF
TRBJ2-3,.,TRBV12-5,.,TGTGCTAGTGATATTAAAGATACGCAGTATTTT,CASDIKDTQYF
TRBJ2-7,once,TRBV19,TRBD1,TGTGCCAGTAGTATGGACAGGTTTGAAGACTACGAGCAGTACTTC,CASSMDRFEDYEQYF
TRBJ2-3,.,TRBV6-1,TRBD2,TGTGCCAGCAGAAGCGGGCGGGGGGGCGCAGATACGCAGTATTTT,CASRSGRGGADTQYF
TRBJ2-1,.,TRBV5-6,TRBD1,TGTGCCAGCAGCCCCATTTATGGCGGGACAGGGGATCAGGAGCAGTTCTTC,CASSPIYGGTGDQEQFF
TRBJ1-5,.,TRBV19,TRBD1,TGTGCCAGTAGTATAAGGGTAGGGCGGACAGGTTATGATAGCAATCAGCCCCAGCATTTT,CASSIRVGRTGYDSNQPQHF
TRBJ1-3,.,TRBV19,.,TGTGCCAGTAGTAACGGCTTCGGGGGGGGAAACACCATATATTTT,CASSNGFGGGNTIYF
TRBJ2-7,few,TRBV7-2,TRBD2,TGTGCCAGCAGCTTGACACCGACTAGCGGATACGAGCAGTACTTC,CASSLTPTSGYEQYF
TRBJ2-2,.,TRBV11-3,.,TGTGCCAGCAGCTTAGGAGCGTCGAGAGCGAACACCGGGGAGCTGTTTTTT,CASSLGASRANTGELFF
TRBJ1-1,.,TRBV5-4,.,TGTGCCAGCAGCTCAAAAGGGGGGGGGACTGAAGCTTTCTTT,CASSSKGGGTEAFF
TRBJ1-2,.,TRBV27,.,TGTGCCAGCAGTTTATTTCCGGGGGGACTAGGCGGCTACACCTTC,CASSLFPGGLGGYTF
TRBJ1-5,.,TRBV4-1,.,TGCGCCAGCAGCCAGGGGGCGTTGAATCAGCCCCAGCATTTT,CASSQGALNQPQHF
TRBJ1-4,few,TRBV5-6,.,TGTGCCAGCAGCCAACGGGCAGGGCCTAATGAAAAACTGTTTTTT,CASSQRAGPNEKLFF
TRBJ1-1,.,TRBV2,TRBD1,TGTGCCAGCAGTTCCGGGACAGGGTTCACTGAAGCTTTCTTT,CASSSGTGFTEAFF
TRBJ2-1,once,TRBV29-1,TRBD2,TGCAGCGCTGCCGGTACTAGCGGCCTGAATGAGCAGTTCTTC,CSAAGTSGLNEQFF
TRBJ1-3,once,TRBV4-1,.,TGCGCCAGCACCCAAAACGGGGGTACTGGAAACACCATATATTTT,CASTQNGGTGNTIYF
TRBJ1-5,.,TRBV7-9,.,TGTGCCAGCAGCTTAGAGTCAGGCAGCAATCAGCCCCAGCATTTT,CASSLESGSNQPQHF
TRBJ2-6,.,TRBV9,TRBD1,TGTGCCAGCAGCGTGATACAGGGGAAGGCTGGGGCCAACGTCCTGACTTTC,CASSVIQGKAGANVLTF
TRBJ1-1,.,TRBV12-5,TRBD1,TGTGCTAGTGGCCCGGGGACAGGGGGCACTGAAGCTTTCTTT,CASGPGTGGTEAFF
TRBJ1-2,once,TRBV7-8,TRBD1,TGTGCCAGCAGCCGACCGGGACAGGATCACTATGGCTACACCTTC,CASSRPGQDHYGYTF
TRBJ1-5,.,TRBV6-4,.,TGTGCCAGCAGTGACCAGGAAAATCAGCCCCAGCATTTT,CASSDQENQPQHF
TRBJ1-4,once,TRBV6-1,TRBD1,TGTGCCAGCAGTGACTTGGACAGGGTAGGGGAAAAACTGTTTTTT,CASSDLDRVGEKLFF
TRBJ1-2,.,TRBV6-6,.,TGTGCCAGCAGTGTTACACCCAACTATGGCTACACCTTC,CASSVTPNYGYTF
TRBJ1-2,.,TRBV4-1,.,TGCGCCAGCAGCCAAGCCCCGGAGGCGTACTATGGCTACACCTTC,CASSQAPEAYYGYTF
TRBJ2-7,.,TRBV7-8,TRBD2,TGTGCCAGCAGTCCCACTAGCGGGATCTCCTACGAGCAGTACTTC,CASSPTSGISYEQYF
TRBJ2-6,.,TRBV10-3,.,TGTGCCATCAGTGAGGGGAGAACTGGGGCCAACGTCCTGACTTTC,CAISEGRTGANVLTF
TRBJ1-2,.,TRBV18,TRBD1,TGTGCCAGCTCACCACGGGCGGAAACAGGGGGCGAAGGAAGAGGCTACACCTTC,CASSPRAETGGEGRGYTF
TRBJ1-1,.,TRBV7-8,TRBD1,TGTGCCAGCAGCTACAGTCGGGACAGGGGGCCGAACACTGAAGCTTTCTTT,CASSYSRDRGPNTEAFF
TRBJ2-7,.,TRBV7-9,TRBD1,TGTGCCAGCAGCACAGGGGCCGTATATCCCCTCTACGAGCAGTACTTC,CASSTGAVYPLYEQYF
TRBJ1-4,once,TRBV7-3,.,TGTGCCAGCAGCTTAGGCCCACTTGAAACAGGGAGTGAAAAACTGTTTTTT,CASSLGPLETGSEKLFF
TRBJ1-2,.,TRBV11-3,.,TGTGCCAGCAGCTCCGGGAGTGCCCACTATGGCTACACCTTC,CASSSGSAHYGYTF
TRBJ2-7,.,TRBV7-2,TRBD2,TGTGCCAGCAGCTTTAGCGGGTTCGCCTACGAGCAGTACTTC,CASSFSGFAYEQYF
TRBJ2-7,.,TRBV6-1,TRBD1,TGTGCCAGCAGTGACTCAGGACAGGCCTACGAGCAGTACTTC,CASSDSGQAYEQYF
TRBJ1-5,.,TRBV30,TRBD1,TGTGCCTCCAAGGGGGACAGGGGCAATCAGCCCCAGCATTTT,CASKGDRGNQPQHF
TRBJ2-7,.,TRBV19,TRBD2,TGTGCCAGTAGTACGACTAGCCACTACGAGCAGTACTTC,CASSTTSHYEQYF
TRBJ2-3,.,TRBV5-1,TRBD2,TGCGCCAGCGAGACTAGCGGGGGTGGAGATACGCAGTATTTT,CASETSGGGDTQYF
TRBJ1-1,.,TRBV6-6,.,TGTGCCAGCAGTTACTCGGAAGCGGACACTGAAGCTTTCTTT,CASSYSEADTEAFF
TRBJ1-1,.,TRBV7-3,.,TGTTCCAGCAGCTTAAGTACAGGGCCCAACACTGAAGCTTTCTTT,CSSSLSTGPNTEAFF
TRBJ1-1,few,TRBV10-3,TRBD1,TGTGCCATCAGTGAGATAACAGGGGTTTATGAAGCTTTCTTT,CAISEITGVYEAFF